The 30 T cell receptor beta chains presented below share a single source sample, sequenced in a study of cytomegalovirus exposure and HLA in healthy donors. PCR used 60 Vbeta primers and 13 Jbeta primers. The protocol was immunoSEQ multiplex PCR, while the TCRdb copy is restricted to in-frame clones and leaves out a portion. The table shows about 160,000 clones, with about 80% occurring only once. Sequences were obtained from PBMCs. The source is a man between 18 and 29 years old in good health and CMV-seropositive.

In DNA, the CDR3 is TGTGCCAGCAGGCCCGCCGGGGTTGAGACCCAGTACTTC. This encodes CASRPAGVETQYF. The chain has TRBV6-4 and TRBJ2-5; TRBD2 is a possible D gene (5 bases). Germline CDR1 MRHNA, CDR2 SNTAGT. The CDR3 runs 13 residues. Trimming took off 6 bases at V and 5 bases at J, with 13 bases between the two ends.

The CDR3 DNA reads TGTGCCAGTAACCTCGACAGGGACGGCTATGGCTACACCTTC. Translating gives CASNLDRDGYGYTF. The chain has TRBV19 and TRBJ1-2; TRBD1 matches at 7 bases. V was clipped by 7 bases and J by 4 bases; unmatched bases: 9. Germline values: CDR1 LNHDA, CDR2 SQIVND (reference sequence). The CDR3 spans 14 residues.

The V and J genes are TRBV9 and TRBJ2-1; possibly TRBD2 for D (5 bases). This CDR3 is built from 13 residues. Trimming removed 3 bases at V and 4 bases at J, with 8 bases between. Looked up from germline, CDR1 is SGDLS and CDR2 is YYNGEE. The CDR3 nucleotides read TGTGCCAGCAGCGAACGGGGTTACAATGAGCAGTTCTTC. It codes for CASSERGYNEQFF. Supplemented by reference TRBV9 and TRBJ2-1, the full variable domain reads DSGVTQTPKHLITATGQRVTLRCSPRSGDLSVYWYQQSLDQGLQFLIQYYNGEERAKGNILERFSAQQFPDLHSELNLSSLELGDSALYFCASSERGYNEQFFGPGTRLTVL.

V usage is TRBV29-1 and J usage is TRBJ1-1, with no clear D. CDR1 SQVTM and CDR2 ANQGSEA come from the germline V gene. The CDR3 is 14 amino acids. V was pared by 5 bases and J by 1 base, with 14 bases between. CDR3 nucleotides: TGCAGCGTTAACGAGAAGTTCACGAACACTGAAGCTTTCTTT. Protein product: CSVNEKFTNTEAFF.

The chain carries TRBV7-2 and TRBJ1-1; D perhaps matches TRBD1 (6 bases). There are 14 residues in the CDR3. V was cut by 4 bases and J by 2 bases, with 11 bases left in between. The germline V gene has CDR1 SGHTA and CDR2 FQGNSA. The CDR3 region is CASSSGGANTEAFF. In DNA form, the CDR3 reads TGTGCCAGCAGCTCCGGGGGGGCAAACACTGAAGCTTTCTTT.

Of note for this clone: Germline and junction disagree at one end, which may indicate a read error. The rearrangement links TRBV5-1 to TRBJ1-4, with unresolved D. The CDR3 has 16 amino acids. Germline V lookup: CDR1 SGHRS, CDR2 YFSETQ. The CDR3 loop reads CASGLGSNPTNEKLFF. In DNA, the CDR3 is TGCGCCAGCGGCTTGGGATCTAACCCAACTAATGAAAAACTGTTTTTT. Variable domain in full (rest from reference TRBV5-1 and TRBJ1-4): KAGVTQTPRYLIKTRGQQVTLSCSPISGHRSVSWYQQTPGQGLQFLFEYFSETQRNKGNFPGRFSGRQFSNSRSEMNVSTLELGDSALYLCASGLGSNPTNEKLFFGSGTQLSVL.

The chain recombines TRBV27 with TRBJ1-3; D is perhaps TRBD1 (5 bases). Trimming shortened V by 3 bases and J by 0 bases, and 21 bases separated the two germline ends. Looked up from germline, CDR1 is MNHEY and CDR2 is SMNVEV (reference sequence). The CDR3 runs to 19 residues. The CDR3 protein is CASSFSDRGTFTSGNTIYF. DNA of the CDR3: TGTGCCAGCAGTTTCTCTGACAGAGGCACCTTTACCTCTGGAAACACCATATATTTT.

The table lists this clone with a few counts. This rearrangement joins TRBV29-1 to TRBJ2-1; 12 bases line up with TRBD1. Germline CDR1 SQVTM, CDR2 ANQGSEA. The CDR3 is made up of 18 amino acids. The J segment lost 1 base and the V segment lost 4 bases, leaving 11 bases of the junction unmatched. CDR3 DNA sequence: TGCAGCGTTGGGGGGGGGACAGGGGGCGTAGGGTCCTACAATGAGCAGTTCTTC. Protein: CSVGGGTGGVGSYNEQFF.

The chain is built from TRBV7-2 and TRBJ1-5; TRBD1 aligns across 9 bases. J lost 2 bases, V lost 1 base, and 3 bases had no gene match. Germline V gene lookup returns CDR1 SGHTA and CDR2 FQGNSA. There are 16 residues in the CDR3. The DNA of the CDR3 is TGTGCCAGCAGCTTAGGGGGGACAGGGCGCAATCAGCCCCAGCATTTT. This translates into CASSLGGTGRNQPQHF.

This chain links TRBV6-5 with TRBJ2-7; D remains unclear. V lost 5 bases and J 6 bases, leaving 11 bases between the germline ends. Per the germline V gene, CDR1 is MNHEY and CDR2 is SVGAGI. The CDR3 contains 12 residues. This CDR3 reads CASSPQPSEQYF. CDR3 bases: TGTGCCAGCAGTCCACAACCTAGCGAGCAGTACTTC.

The J gene is TRBJ1-2, the V gene TRBV7-2, with D maybe TRBD1 (5 bases). The CDR3 spans 17 residues. V dropped 3 bases and J dropped 8 bases, with 25 bases sitting between them. CDR1 is SGHTA, CDR2 FQGNSA, per germline. The CDR3 is CASSFNFLGGKEGGYTF. The CDR3 DNA reads TGTGCCAGCAGCTTTAACTTTCTTGGGGGAAAGGAGGGAGGCTACACCTTC. Supplemented by reference TRBV7-2 and TRBJ1-2, the full variable domain reads GAGVSQSPSNKVTEKGKDVELRCDPISGHTALYWYRQSLGQGLEFLIYFQGNSAPDKSGLPSDRFSAERTGGSVSTLTIQRTQQEDSAVYLCASSFNFLGGKEGGYTFGSGTRLTVV.

This chain connects TRBV11-3 to TRBJ2-2, with TRBD2 matching 8 bases. Germline V gene data show CDR1 as SGHNT and CDR2 as YENEEA. Trimming took 5 bases from V and 8 from J; bases not matched to a gene: 13. The CDR3 runs 16 residues. The CDR3 spells CASSLRSAGGSGELFF. The CDR3, as DNA: TGTGCCAGCAGCCTTCGGTCGGCGGGGGGTTCGGGGGAGCTGTTTTTT.

This clone showed up just a few times. This sequence joins TRBV2 and TRBJ1-2; 7 bases align to TRBD1. Germline lookup yields CDR1 SNHLY and CDR2 FYNNEI. V was clipped by 0 bases and J by 6 bases; unmatched bases: 4. This CDR3 has 14 residues. This chain's CDR3 is CASSEAGGGDGYTF. In DNA, the CDR3 is TGTGCCAGCAGTGAAGCAGGGGGCGGAGATGGCTACACCTTC.

V and J are TRBV6-5 and TRBJ1-2; 9 bases match TRBD1. The CDR3 is 15 residues long. Trimming removed 5 bases from V and 7 bases from J; junction bases left unmatched: 11. The V gene's germline CDR1 is MNHEY and CDR2 SVGAGI. The CDR3 protein is CASSATGQGIAGYTF. The CDR3 coding sequence is TGTGCCAGCAGTGCAACGGGACAGGGAATCGCTGGCTACACCTTC.

This chain uses TRBV5-1 with TRBJ2-5; TRBD2 aligns across 11 bases. This CDR3 is built from 17 residues. The germline V gene encodes CDR1 SGHRS and CDR2 YFSETQ. Trimming removed 4 bases from V and 7 bases from J; junction bases left unmatched: 15. CDR3: CASSPTPTSGARVTQYF. CDR3 sequence (DNA): TGCGCCAGCAGCCCCACCCCGACTAGCGGGGCGCGGGTGACCCAGTACTTC.

This clone was seen a single time. The chain recombines TRBV2 with TRBJ1-4; 8 nucleotides agree with TRBD1. CDR3 size: 14 residues. CDR1 is SNHLY and CDR2 is FYNNEI in the germline V gene. V lost 10 bases, J lost 8 bases, and 12 bases stayed unmatched. The CDR3: CAIRRGPEGEKLFF. In DNA form, the CDR3 reads TGTGCCATCCGCAGGGGGCCCGAGGGGGAAAAACTGTTTTTT. Based on the CDR3 plus reference TRBV2 and TRBJ1-4, the full variable domain is EPEVTQTPSHQVTQMGQEVILRCVPISNHLYFYWYRQILGQKVEFLVSFYNNEISEKSEIFDDQFSVERPDGSNFTLKIRSTKLEDSAMYFCAIRRGPEGEKLFFGSGTQLSVL.

This clone showed up just once. The chain has TRBV27 and TRBJ1-4; a weak D match, TRBD1 (6 bases). V dropped 5 bases and J dropped 8 bases, with 21 bases sitting between them. Per germline, CDR1 MNHEY and CDR2 SMNVEV (reference sequence). The CDR3 is 16 amino acids. CDR3 sequence: CASSLHNGGAGEKLFF. CDR3 DNA: TGTGCCAGCAGTCTTCATAATGGGGGCGCAGGGGAAAAACTGTTTTTT. Variable domain in full (rest from reference TRBV27 and TRBJ1-4): EAQVTQNPRYLITVTGKKLTVTCSQNMNHEYMSWYRQDPGLGLRQIYYSMNVEVTDKGDVPEGYKVSRKEKRNFPLILESPSPNQTSLYFCASSLHNGGAGEKLFFGSGTQLSVL.

J is TRBJ2-7 and V is TRBV6-1; possible D gene TRBD2, 6 bases. The germline V gene has CDR1 MNHNS and CDR2 SASEGT. The CDR3 has 14 residues. Trimming took off 3 bases at V and 6 bases at J, with 15 bases between the two ends. The CDR3 sequence is CASSDRRGSSEQYF. CDR3 coding DNA: TGTGCCAGCAGTGACAGGAGGGGCTCTAGCGAGCAGTACTTC.

This clone was observed once. J is TRBJ1-5 and V is TRBV6-1; TRBD1 aligns across 9 bases. Per the germline V gene, CDR1 is MNHNS and CDR2 is SASEGT. The CDR3 totals 15 residues. Trimming at V came to 7 bases and at J to 3 bases, leaving 7 bases not matched to a gene. This CDR3 is CASTRDRAYNQPQHF. Here the CDR3 DNA reads TGTGCCAGCACCAGGGACAGGGCCTACAATCAGCCCCAGCATTTT.

This clone was seen a single time. J is TRBJ1-5 and V is TRBV4-1; a possible D gene is TRBD1 (6 bases). The length of the CDR3 is 16 residues. The V and J ends lost 1 base and 6 bases respectively, with 16 bases between them. CDR1 and CDR2 (germline): MGHRA, YSYEKL. The CDR3 nucleotides are TGCGCCAGCAGCCAAGTATGGGGGGGCGGAAGTCAGCCCCAGCATTTT. Its translation is CASSQVWGGGSQPQHF.

V is TRBV5-1 and J is TRBJ2-1, with 8 bases aligning to TRBD1. CDR3 length equals 15 residues. Germline V gene data show CDR1 as SGHRS and CDR2 as YFSETQ. V shed 4 bases, J shed 5 bases, and the junction held 8 bases outside the gene matches. CDR3 amino acids: CASSEGQGGHNEQFF. The CDR3 DNA follows: TGCGCCAGCAGCGAAGGACAGGGTGGCCACAATGAGCAGTTCTTC. The full variable domain, rest sourced from reference TRBV5-1 and TRBJ2-1, is KAGVTQTPRYLIKTRGQQVTLSCSPISGHRSVSWYQQTPGQGLQFLFEYFSETQRNKGNFPGRFSGRQFSNSRSEMNVSTLELGDSALYLCASSEGQGGHNEQFFGPGTRLTVL.

CDR3 in DNA: TGTGCCAGCAGGAATGGGGCGGATCAGCCCCAGCATTTT. Its protein is CASRNGADQPQHF. This chain uses TRBV6-5 with TRBJ1-5; D is possibly TRBD1 (5 bases). Germline V lookup: CDR1 MNHEY, CDR2 SVGAGI. This CDR3 spans 13 amino acids. Deletions cut 6 bases from V and 5 bases from J, with 11 bases between.

The rearrangement joins TRBV9 to TRBJ1-1; possibly TRBD1 for D (6 bases). This CDR3 contains 16 residues. In germline, CDR1 is SGDLS, CDR2 YYNGEE. Trimming shortened V by 0 bases and J by 4 bases, and 16 bases separated the two germline ends. In DNA form, the CDR3 reads TGTGCCAGCAGCGTAGCTTATGGAACAGGGACCACTGAAGCTTTCTTT. Translated: CASSVAYGTGTTEAFF. The full variable domain, completed using reference TRBV9 and TRBJ1-1, is DSGVTQTPKHLITATGQRVTLRCSPRSGDLSVYWYQQSLDQGLQFLIQYYNGEERAKGNILERFSAQQFPDLHSELNLSSLELGDSALYFCASSVAYGTGTTEAFFGQGTRLTVV.

The V gene is TRBV2, the J gene TRBJ2-2, with D uncertain. The CDR3 consists of 14 residues. The V end lost 8 bases, the J end lost 1 base, and 11 bases lay between the germline ends. Germline lookup yields CDR1 SNHLY and CDR2 FYNNEI. The CDR3 DNA is TGTGCCAGCTTACCAGGCGTGAACACCGGGGAGCTGTTTTTT. Translated: CASLPGVNTGELFF. The full variable domain, in which reference TRBV2 and TRBJ2-2 provide the parts outside the CDR3, is EPEVTQTPSHQVTQMGQEVILRCVPISNHLYFYWYRQILGQKVEFLVSFYNNEISEKSEIFDDQFSVERPDGSNFTLKIRSTKLEDSAMYFCASLPGVNTGELFFGEGSRLTVL.

This chain links TRBV9 with TRBJ2-3, with D possibly matching TRBD1 (5 bases). This CDR3 has 13 residues. Germline V gene sequence: CDR1 SGDLS, CDR2 YYNGEE. V was clipped by 4 bases and J by 6 bases, with 12 bases between them. CDR3 in amino acids: CASSPGQGDTQYF. CDR3 nucleotide sequence: TGTGCCAGCAGCCCAGGGCAAGGGGATACGCAGTATTTT.

The V call is TRBV14, the J call TRBJ1-2; 8 positions match TRBD1. The germline gives CDR1 SGHDN, CDR2 FVKESK. V lost 4 bases and J lost 6; bases outside the gene matches: 13. The CDR3 extends over 16 amino acids. The CDR3 DNA is TGTGCCAGCAGCCGTACCGGGGCAGGGGGCGCCGATGGCTACACCTTC. Translation gives CASSRTGAGGADGYTF.

The chain joins TRBV27 to TRBJ1-1; perhaps TRBD1 as D (5 bases). The V gene's germline CDR1 is MNHEY and CDR2 SMNVEV (reference sequence). This CDR3 is built from 15 residues. V was cut by 7 bases and J by 11 bases, with 26 bases left in between. The CDR3, as DNA: TGTGCCAGCAACATTCCCGGTGGGCAGGGCCGGTTTGCTTTCTTT. Protein: CASNIPGGQGRFAFF.

The V call is TRBV6-1, the J call TRBJ1-2, with a tentative D call TRBD1 (5 bases). Trimming left V 5 bases short and J 5 bases short, with 18 bases between. Germline CDR1 is MNHNS and CDR2 is SASEGT. There are 15 residues in the CDR3. The CDR3 sequence is CASSPITGGGYGYTF. The DNA of the CDR3 is TGTGCCAGCAGTCCAATCACAGGCGGGGGATATGGCTACACCTTC.

Only a few counts were recorded for this clone. The gene calls are TRBV6-5 and TRBJ1-2, with D perhaps TRBD1 (6 bases). This CDR3 comprises 15 residues. CDR1 and CDR2 from the germline V gene are MNHEY and SVGAGI. The V end was cut by 2 bases, the J end by 5 bases, with 15 bases between. For the CDR3, the DNA is TGTGCCAGCAGTTACGGTGGTCAGGGGCTTTATGGCTACACCTTC. This gives the protein CASSYGGQGLYGYTF.

This chain links TRBV27 with TRBJ1-1, with D possibly TRBD1 on 5 matching bases. The V and J ends lost 2 bases and 2 bases respectively, with 6 bases between them. The CDR3 is 13 residues long. Germline V CDR1 and CDR2: MNHEY, SMNVEV (reference sequence). CDR3 protein: CASSLGTNTEAFF. As DNA, the CDR3 is TGTGCCAGCAGTTTAGGGACTAACACTGAAGCTTTCTTT.